This TCR beta chain was obtained from a study of T-cell reconstitution after alpha-beta-depleted transplantation in children. Findings and caveats of the study: In patients about two months after transplant, alpha-beta T cells reportedly arose from several hundred expanded graft clones. At the one-year point after transplant, T-cell counts and TCRbeta diversity were found to come mostly from T cells that had been newly produced.

This sample's TCRbeta library carried unique molecular identifier barcodes. TCRdb fed the PCR reads into MiXCR, producing one record per CDR3 protein. The profile shows more than 200,000 distinct CDR3 sequences, approximately 17% of them singletons. In regard to this clonotype: Its antigen is as yet unknown.

V was trimmed by 2 bases and J by 0 bases, leaving 14 bases between them. The CDR3 length is 17 residues. CDR1 MNHEY and CDR2 SVGAGI come from the germline V gene. V and J are TRBV6-5 and TRBJ2-1, with TRBD2 as a possible D gene (6 bases). This TCR was sampled from a male patient aged 2-15 years who had a stem cell transplant for acute lymphoblastic leukemia, so the T cells may come from the graft donor. Here the sequenced sample was PBMCs, mostly from graft donor cells, taken 360 days after TCRalphabeta/CD19-depleted stem cell transplant. CDR3 DNA: TGTGCCAGCAGTTACGAGATAACGGGAGTCTCCTACAATGAGCAGTTCTTC. This sequence encodes CASSYEITGVSYNEQFF.